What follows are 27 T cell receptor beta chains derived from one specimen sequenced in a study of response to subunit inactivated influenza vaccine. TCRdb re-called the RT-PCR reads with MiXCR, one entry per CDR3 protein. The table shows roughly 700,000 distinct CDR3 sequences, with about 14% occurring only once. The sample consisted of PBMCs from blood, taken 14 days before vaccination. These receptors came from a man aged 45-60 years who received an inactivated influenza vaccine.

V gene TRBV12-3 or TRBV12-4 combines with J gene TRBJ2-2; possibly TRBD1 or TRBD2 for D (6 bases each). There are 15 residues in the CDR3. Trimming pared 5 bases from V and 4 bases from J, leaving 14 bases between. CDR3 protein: CASSNGGSITGELFF. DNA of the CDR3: TGTGCCAGCAGTAACGGGGGCTCTATCACCGGGGAGCTGTTTTTT.

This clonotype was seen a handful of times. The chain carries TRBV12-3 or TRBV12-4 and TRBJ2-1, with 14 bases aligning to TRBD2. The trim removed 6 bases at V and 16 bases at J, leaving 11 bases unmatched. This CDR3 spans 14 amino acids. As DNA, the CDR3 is TGTGCCAGCAGGGCGGGGACTAGCGGGGGAACAGGTTTCTTC. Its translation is CASRAGTSGGTGFF.

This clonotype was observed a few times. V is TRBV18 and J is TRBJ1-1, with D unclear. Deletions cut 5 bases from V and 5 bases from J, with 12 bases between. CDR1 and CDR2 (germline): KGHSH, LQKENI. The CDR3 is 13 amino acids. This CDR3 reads CASSRKEMTEAFF. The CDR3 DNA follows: TGTGCCAGCTCAAGGAAGGAGATGACTGAAGCTTTCTTT. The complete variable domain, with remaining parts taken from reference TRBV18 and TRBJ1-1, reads NAGVMQNPRHLVRRRGQEARLRCSPMKGHSHVYWYRQLPEEGLKFMVYLQKENIIDESGMPKERFSAEFPKEGPSILRIQQVVRGDSAAYFCASSRKEMTEAFFGQGTRLTVV.

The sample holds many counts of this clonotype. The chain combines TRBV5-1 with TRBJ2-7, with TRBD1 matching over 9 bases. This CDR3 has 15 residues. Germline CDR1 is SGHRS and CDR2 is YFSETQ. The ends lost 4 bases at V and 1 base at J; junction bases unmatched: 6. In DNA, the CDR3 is TGCGCCAGCAGCCCTACCGGGACAGGGTCCTACGAGCAGTACTTC. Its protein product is CASSPTGTGSYEQYF.

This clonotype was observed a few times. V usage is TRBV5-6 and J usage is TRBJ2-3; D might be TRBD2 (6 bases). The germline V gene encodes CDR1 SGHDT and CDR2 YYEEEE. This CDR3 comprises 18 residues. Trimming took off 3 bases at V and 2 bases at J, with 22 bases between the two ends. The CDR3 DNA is TGTGCCAGCAGCTCCTTTTTGGATCTAACGGGGGACACAGATACGCAGTATTTT. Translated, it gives CASSSFLDLTGDTDTQYF.

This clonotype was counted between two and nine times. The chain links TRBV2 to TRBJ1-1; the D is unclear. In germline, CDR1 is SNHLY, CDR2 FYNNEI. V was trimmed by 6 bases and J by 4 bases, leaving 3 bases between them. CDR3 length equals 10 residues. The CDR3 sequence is CASRSTEAFF. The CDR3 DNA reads TGTGCCAGCAGAAGCACTGAAGCTTTCTTT.

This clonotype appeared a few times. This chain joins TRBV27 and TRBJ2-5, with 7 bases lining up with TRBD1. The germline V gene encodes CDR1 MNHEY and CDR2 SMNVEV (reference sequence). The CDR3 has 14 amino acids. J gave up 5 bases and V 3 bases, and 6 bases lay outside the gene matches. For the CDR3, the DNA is TGTGCCAGCAGTTTTAAGGGACAGAGGGAGACCCAGTACTTC. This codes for CASSFKGQRETQYF.

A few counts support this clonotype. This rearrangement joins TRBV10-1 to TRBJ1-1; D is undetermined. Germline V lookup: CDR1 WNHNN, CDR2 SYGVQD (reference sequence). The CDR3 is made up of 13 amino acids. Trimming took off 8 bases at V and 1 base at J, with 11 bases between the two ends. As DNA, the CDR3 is TGCGCCAGCCGCTTGCGACAGAACACTGAAGCTTTCTTT. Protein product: CASRLRQNTEAFF.

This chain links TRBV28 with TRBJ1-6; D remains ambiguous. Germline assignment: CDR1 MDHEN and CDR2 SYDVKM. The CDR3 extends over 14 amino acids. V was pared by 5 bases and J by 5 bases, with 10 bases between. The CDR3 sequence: CASSPGGNNSPLHF. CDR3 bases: TGTGCCAGCAGTCCGGGAGGTAATAATTCACCCCTCCACTTT. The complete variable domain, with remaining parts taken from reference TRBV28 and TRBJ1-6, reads DVKVTQSSRYLVKRTGEKVFLECVQDMDHENMFWYRQDPGLGLRLIYFSYDVKMKEKGDIPEGYSVSREKKERFSLILESASTNQTSMYLCASSPGGNNSPLHFGNGTRLTVT.

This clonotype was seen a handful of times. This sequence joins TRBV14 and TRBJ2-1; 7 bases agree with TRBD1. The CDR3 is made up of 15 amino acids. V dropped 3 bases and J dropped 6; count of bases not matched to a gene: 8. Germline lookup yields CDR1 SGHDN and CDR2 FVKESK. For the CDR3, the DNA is TGTGCCAGCAGCCATAACAGGGGCAGTGTCAATGAGCAGTTCTTC. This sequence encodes CASSHNRGSVNEQFF. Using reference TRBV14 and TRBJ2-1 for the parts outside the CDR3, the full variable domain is EAGVTQFPSHSVIEKGQTVTLRCDPISGHDNLYWYRRVMGKEIKFLLHFVKESKQDESGMPNNRFLAERTGGTYSTLKVQPAELEDSGVYFCASSHNRGSVNEQFFGPGTRLTVL.

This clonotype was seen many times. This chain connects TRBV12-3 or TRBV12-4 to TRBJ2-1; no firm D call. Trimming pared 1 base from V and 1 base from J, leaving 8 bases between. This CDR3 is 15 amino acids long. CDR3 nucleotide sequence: TGTGCCAGCAGTTTAGAGGGCAGGTCCTACAATGAGCAGTTCTTC. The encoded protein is CASSLEGRSYNEQFF.

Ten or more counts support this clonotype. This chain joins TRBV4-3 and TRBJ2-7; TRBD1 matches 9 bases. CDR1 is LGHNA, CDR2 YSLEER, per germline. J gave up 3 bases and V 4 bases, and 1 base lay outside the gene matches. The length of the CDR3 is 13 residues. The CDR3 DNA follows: TGCGCCAGCAGCCGGGACAGGGACTACGAGCAGTACTTC. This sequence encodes CASSRDRDYEQYF.

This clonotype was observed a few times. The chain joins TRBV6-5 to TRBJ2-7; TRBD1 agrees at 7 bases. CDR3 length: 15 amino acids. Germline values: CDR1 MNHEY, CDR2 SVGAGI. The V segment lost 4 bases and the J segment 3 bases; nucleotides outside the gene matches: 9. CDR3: CASSSTGEDNYEQYF. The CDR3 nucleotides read TGTGCCAGCAGTTCCACAGGGGAAGACAACTACGAGCAGTACTTC.

CDR3 sequence reads: CASSPADISHGELFF. CDR3 nucleotide sequence: TGTGCCAGCAGCCCCGCGGACATTTCCCACGGGGAGCTGTTTTTT. The chain uses TRBV7-2 and TRBJ2-2; tentatively, D is TRBD1 (5 bases). The CDR3 consists of 15 residues. Germline loops: CDR1 SGHTA, CDR2 FQGNSA. Deletions cut 5 bases from V and 7 bases from J, with 17 bases between.

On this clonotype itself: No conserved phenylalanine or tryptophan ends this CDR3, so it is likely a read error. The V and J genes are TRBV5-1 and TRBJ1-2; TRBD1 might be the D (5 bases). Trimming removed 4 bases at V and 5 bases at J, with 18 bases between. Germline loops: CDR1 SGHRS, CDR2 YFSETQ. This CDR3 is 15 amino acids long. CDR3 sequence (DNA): TGCGCCAGCAGCCTAGGGAACAGGTTGCGATATGGCTACACCCTC. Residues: CASSLGNRLRYGYTL.

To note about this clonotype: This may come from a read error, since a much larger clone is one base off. This CDR3 reads CSAHQGAAENIQYF. The CDR3 DNA reads TGCAGTGCTCATCAGGGGGCGGCCGAAAACATTCAGTACTTC. This chain links TRBV20-1 with TRBJ2-4; 8 nucleotides line up with TRBD1. Looked up from germline, CDR1 is DFQATT and CDR2 is SNEGSKA (reference sequence). The CDR3 loop spans 14 amino acids. The junction had 8 bases not matched to a gene; V was cut back by 5 bases and J by 5 bases.

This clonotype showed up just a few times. CDR3 in DNA: TGTGCCAGCACCCGATCAGCATCAGGGGGTCAGTACTTC. It is translated as CASTRSASGGQYF. The rearrangement uses TRBV6-2 or TRBV6-3 and TRBJ2-7; 7 positions match TRBD1. The CDR3 length is 13 residues. Germline V gives CDR1 MNHEY, CDR2 SVGEGT. J gave up 10 bases and V 7 bases, and 13 bases lay outside the gene matches.

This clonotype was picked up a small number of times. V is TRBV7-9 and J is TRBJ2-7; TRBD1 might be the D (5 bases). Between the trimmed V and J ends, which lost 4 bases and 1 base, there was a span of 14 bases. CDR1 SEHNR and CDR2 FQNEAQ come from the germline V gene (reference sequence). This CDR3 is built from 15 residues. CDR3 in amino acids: CASSYFVDSSYEQYF. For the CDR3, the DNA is TGTGCCAGCAGCTATTTCGTTGACAGTTCCTACGAGCAGTACTTC.

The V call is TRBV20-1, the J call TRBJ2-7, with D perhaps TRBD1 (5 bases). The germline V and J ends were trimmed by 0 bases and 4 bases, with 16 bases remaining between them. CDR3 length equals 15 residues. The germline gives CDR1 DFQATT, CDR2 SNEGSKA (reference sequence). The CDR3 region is CSARDPMAGWYEQYF. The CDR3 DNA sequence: TGCAGTGCTAGAGACCCCATGGCAGGGTGGTACGAGCAGTACTTC.

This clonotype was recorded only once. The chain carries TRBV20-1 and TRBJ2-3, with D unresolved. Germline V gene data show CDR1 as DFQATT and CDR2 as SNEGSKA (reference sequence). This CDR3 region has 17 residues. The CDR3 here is CCASQYKTVQSTDTQYF. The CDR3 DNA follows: TGCTGCGCTAGTCAATACAAAACCGTCCAGAGCACAGATACGCAGTATTTT.

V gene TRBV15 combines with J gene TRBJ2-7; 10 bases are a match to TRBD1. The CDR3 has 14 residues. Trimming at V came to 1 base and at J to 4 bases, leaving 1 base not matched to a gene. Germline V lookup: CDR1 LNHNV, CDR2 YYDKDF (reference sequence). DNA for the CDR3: TGTGCCACCAGCAGAGGGGACAGGGGTTACGAGCAGTACTTC. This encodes CATSRGDRGYEQYF. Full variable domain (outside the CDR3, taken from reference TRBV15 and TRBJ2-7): DAMVIQNPRYQVTQFGKPVTLSCSQTLNHNVMYWYQQKSSQAPKLLFHYYDKDFNNEADTPDNFQSRRPNTSFCFLDIRSPGLGDTAMYLCATSRGDRGYEQYFGPGTRLTVT.

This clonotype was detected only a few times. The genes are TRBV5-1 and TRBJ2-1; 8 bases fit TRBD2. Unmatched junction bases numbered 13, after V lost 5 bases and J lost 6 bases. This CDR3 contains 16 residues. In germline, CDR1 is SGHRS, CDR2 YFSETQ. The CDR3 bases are TGCGCCAGCAGGTACACGATAGCGGGATTAGGCAATGAGCAGTTCTTC. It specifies CASRYTIAGLGNEQFF.

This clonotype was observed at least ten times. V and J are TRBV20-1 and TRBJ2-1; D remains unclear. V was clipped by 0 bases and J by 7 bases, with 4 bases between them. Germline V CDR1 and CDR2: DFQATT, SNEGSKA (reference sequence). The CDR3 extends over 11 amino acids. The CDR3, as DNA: TGCAGTGCTAGAGATATAAATGAGCAGTTCTTC. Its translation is CSARDINEQFF.

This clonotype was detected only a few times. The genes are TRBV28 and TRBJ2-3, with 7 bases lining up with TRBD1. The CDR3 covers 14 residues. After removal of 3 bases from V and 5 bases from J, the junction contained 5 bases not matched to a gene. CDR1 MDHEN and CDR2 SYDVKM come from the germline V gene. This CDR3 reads CASSLTGIGDTQYF. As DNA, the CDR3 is TGTGCCAGCAGTTTGACAGGGATTGGAGATACGCAGTATTTT. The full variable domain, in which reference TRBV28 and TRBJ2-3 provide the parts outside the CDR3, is DVKVTQSSRYLVKRTGEKVFLECVQDMDHENMFWYRQDPGLGLRLIYFSYDVKMKEKGDIPEGYSVSREKKERFSLILESASTNQTSMYLCASSLTGIGDTQYFGPGTRLTVL.

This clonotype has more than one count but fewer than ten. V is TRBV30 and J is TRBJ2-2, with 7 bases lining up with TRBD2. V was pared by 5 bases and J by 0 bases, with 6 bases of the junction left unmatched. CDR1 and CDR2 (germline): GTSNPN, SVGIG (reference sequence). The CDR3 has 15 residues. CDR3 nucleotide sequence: TGTGCCTGGGGGAGGGGACTGACGAACACCGGGGAGCTGTTTTTT. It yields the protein CAWGRGLTNTGELFF.

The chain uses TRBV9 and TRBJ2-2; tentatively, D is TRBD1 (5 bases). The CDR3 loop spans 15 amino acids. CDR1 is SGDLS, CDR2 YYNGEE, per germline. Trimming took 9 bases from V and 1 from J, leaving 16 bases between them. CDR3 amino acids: CANSRQPVNTGELFF. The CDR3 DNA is TGTGCCAACAGTAGACAGCCAGTGAACACCGGGGAGCTGTTTTTT.

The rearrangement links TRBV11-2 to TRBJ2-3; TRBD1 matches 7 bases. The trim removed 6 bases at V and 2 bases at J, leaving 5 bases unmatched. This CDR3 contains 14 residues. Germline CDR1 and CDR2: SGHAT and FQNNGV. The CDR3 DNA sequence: TGTGCCAGCAGAAGACAGGGATACACAGATACGCAGTATTTT. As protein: CASRRQGYTDTQYF.